This is a list of T cell receptor beta chains from one sample in a study of cytomegalovirus exposure and HLA in healthy donors. The assay was immunoSEQ multiplex PCR, and TCRdb's table has in-frame clones only and misses some. Among about 190,000 clones listed, approximately 80% were seen once. Source material: PBMCs. These receptors came from a boy younger than 10 in good health and CMV-seronegative. The CDR3 runs from the conserved cysteine through the conserved F or W. D genes are given only for firm matches. The size field is filled for only some rows; it gives once, few, many or a size class.

d_call	v_call	clone_size	j_call	cdr3_nt	cdr3_aa
.	TRBV6-5	.	TRBJ2-7	TGTGCCAGCAGGATGACAGGCTCGCCCTACGAGCAGTACTTC	CASRMTGSPYEQYF
.	TRBV9	once	TRBJ1-3	TGTGCCAGCAGCGTAGAAGGCAGGGGAGCTGGAAACACCATATATTTT	CASSVEGRGAGNTIYF
.	TRBV4-1	few	TRBJ2-2	TGCGCCAGCAGCCAAGAAGGTCTGAGAGGCGGGGAGCTGTTTTTT	CASSQEGLRGGELFF
.	TRBV4-2	few	TRBJ2-1	TGTGCCAGCAGCCAAGAAGGCGGGATCGGTGACAATGAGCAGTTCTTC	CASSQEGGIGDNEQFF
TRBD2	TRBV5-1	.	TRBJ2-7	TGCGCCAGCAGCTGGGAACGCGGGACTAGCGGGAGTGAAGAGCAGTACTTC	CASSWERGTSGSEEQYF
.	TRBV7-2	few	TRBJ2-7	TGTGCCAGCAGCTCCTTCCCCTACGAGCAGTACTTC	CASSSFPYEQYF
.	TRBV10-2	few	TRBJ1-2	TGCGCCAGCAGTGATTCCGGGTACTATGGCTACACCTTC	CASSDSGYYGYTF
TRBD1	TRBV19	once	TRBJ1-5	TGTGCCAGTAGTATAAGGACAGGGGGCGGTAGCAATCAGCCCCAGCATTTT	CASSIRTGGGSNQPQHF
TRBD1	TRBV9	.	TRBJ2-6	TGTGCCAGCAGCGGACAGGGCTCTGGGGCCAACGTCCTGACTTTC	CASSGQGSGANVLTF
TRBD1	TRBV6-5	.	TRBJ1-2	TGTGCCAGCAGTTTTGGACAGGGTCTCAGCTATGGCTACACCTTC	CASSFGQGLSYGYTF
.	TRBV9	.	TRBJ1-1	TGTGCCAGCAGCCCCATACAGGGTTCTGAAGCTTTCTTT	CASSPIQGSEAFF
TRBD2	TRBV14	.	TRBJ2-7	TGTGCCAGCAGCCGGCCGGGACTAGCGCACTACGAGCAGTACTTC	CASSRPGLAHYEQYF
TRBD1	TRBV9	.	TRBJ1-2	TGTGCCAGCAGCGTAGGGGGACAGGGCGACAACTATGGCTACACCTTC	CASSVGGQGDNYGYTF
.	TRBV12-5	.	TRBJ1-1	TGTGCTAGTGGTTTGGTCTTAGCGGGGAGCAACACTGAAGCTTTCTTT	CASGLVLAGSNTEAFF
.	TRBV12-2	once	TRBJ2-7	TGTGCAAGTCGCTTAGGGTTCAGAGGAGGGAGTAGACGCACACGCTCCTACGAGCAGTACTTC	CASRLGFRGGSRRTRSYEQYF
.	TRBV7-9	.	TRBJ2-1	TGTGCCAGCGAAAAATCCCCCCTTTTAGCGGACCTCTACAATGAGCAGTTCTTC	CASEKSPLLADLYNEQFF
.	TRBV9	few	TRBJ1-3	TGTGCCAGCAGCCTTAAGCCGGGGGGCGCTGGAAACACCATATATTTT	CASSLKPGGAGNTIYF